Presented here are 27 T cell receptor beta chains from one specimen sequenced in a study of blood T cell repertoires in COVID-19 (dated by TCRdb to about 2020). Libraries were prepared through the immunoSEQ multiplex PCR assay. Imported from immuneACCESS, the table was reduced by TCRdb to in-frame sequences with V and J called. These copies leave out some clones; in studies compared against another copy, an unresolved V gene accounts for under half, and the cause of the remainder is not known. The table for this sample lists 150,000 to 200,000 clones; about 85% of them were counted only once. The leading ten clones occupy about 6.3% of the sample. The sample comprised PBMCs or T cells enriched from blood (not recorded which). The receptors derive from a man aged 40-55 years who had recovered from COVID-19.

This sequence joins TRBV6-5 and TRBJ2-1; TRBD2 matches 13 bases. This CDR3 has 15 residues. Germline V gene sequence: CDR1 MNHEY, CDR2 SVGAGI. The trim removed 6 bases at V and 6 bases at J, leaving 5 bases unmatched. The CDR3 DNA is TGTGCCAGCAGACTGACTAGCGGGGGGTCCAATGAGCAGTTCTTC. This encodes CASRLTSGGSNEQFF.

The J gene is TRBJ2-7, the V gene TRBV6-5; D gene uncertain. Germline CDR1 and CDR2: MNHEY and SVGAGI. V was shortened by 7 bases and J by 2 bases, with 9 bases between the two germline ends. This CDR3 region has 12 residues. The CDR3 loop is CASTGPPYEQYF. In DNA, the CDR3 is TGTGCCAGCACTGGCCCCCCCTACGAGCAGTACTTC.

The rearrangement uses TRBV7-3 and TRBJ2-1; D is possibly TRBD1 (8 bases). The V gene's germline CDR1 is SGHTA and CDR2 FQGTGA. The CDR3 is 16 amino acids. V was trimmed by 5 bases and J by 2 bases, leaving 16 bases between them. In DNA, the CDR3 is TGTGCCAGCAGCAGAGGGAGGGACAGGACCTACAATGAGCAGTTCTTC. It yields the protein CASSRGRDRTYNEQFF.

This chain uses TRBV3-1 (or the pseudogene TRBV3-2) with TRBJ1-1, with D maybe TRBD1 (6 bases). Trimming shortened V by 6 bases and J by 11 bases, and 13 bases separated the two germline ends. Germline CDR1 is LGHDT and CDR2 is YNNKEL (reference sequence). The CDR3 sequence is 11 residues long. The CDR3 nucleotides are TGTGCCAGCAGGGGCGCAGGGGAGGCTTTCTTT. Translating it yields CASRGAGEAFF.

The chain links TRBV5-8 to TRBJ1-1; TRBD1 agrees at 12 bases. This CDR3 has 18 residues. Trimming removed 3 bases from V and 0 bases from J; junction bases left unmatched: 9. Germline V CDR1 and CDR2: SGHTS, YDEGEE. CDR3 region: CASSSAGTGGWMNTEAFF. CDR3 in DNA: TGTGCCAGCAGCTCCGCCGGGACAGGGGGCTGGATGAACACTGAAGCTTTCTTT.

V usage is TRBV7-9 and J usage is TRBJ1-1; D might be TRBD1 (5 bases). The V gene's germline CDR1 is SEHNR and CDR2 FQNEAQ (reference sequence). This CDR3 comprises 14 residues. V lost 7 bases and J 4 bases, leaving 16 bases between the germline ends. The CDR3 loop is CASTQNTGGTEAFF. The CDR3 DNA reads as TGTGCCAGCACCCAGAACACCGGGGGCACTGAAGCTTTCTTT.

In the case of this clone: This specimen includes other DNA sequences encoding the same CDR3. This chain joins TRBV18 and TRBJ2-2, with 9 bases matching TRBD1. This CDR3 is 15 amino acids long. The V gene end was trimmed by 6 bases and the J gene end by 1 base; junction bases not matched to a gene: 3. Germline CDR1 KGHSH, CDR2 LQKENI. This CDR3 reads CASSPGQGNTGELFF. In DNA, the CDR3 is TGTGCCAGCTCCCCGGGACAGGGGAACACCGGGGAGCTGTTTTTT.

The chain carries TRBV27 and TRBJ1-1; the match to TRBD1 covers 9 bases. The CDR3 runs to 14 residues. The ends lost 5 bases at V and 4 bases at J; junction bases unmatched: 5. Germline CDR1 reads MNHEY; CDR2 reads SMNVEV (reference sequence). The CDR3, as DNA: TGTGCCAGCAGTGCAACGACAGGGGGCACTGAAGCTTTCTTT. It is translated as CASSATTGGTEAFF.

The rearrangement joins TRBV28 to TRBJ1-5, with a weak D call TRBD1 (5 bases). The V end was cut by 2 bases, the J end by 0 bases, with 11 bases between. In germline, CDR1 is MDHEN, CDR2 SYDVKM. The CDR3 covers 16 residues. CDR3 DNA: TGTGCCAGCAGTTTAGGGGCAGCTTATAGCAATCAGCCCCAGCATTTT. Amino acid sequence: CASSLGAAYSNQPQHF. Filled out from reference TRBV28 and TRBJ1-5, the complete variable domain reads DVKVTQSSRYLVKRTGEKVFLECVQDMDHENMFWYRQDPGLGLRLIYFSYDVKMKEKGDIPEGYSVSREKKERFSLILESASTNQTSMYLCASSLGAAYSNQPQHFGDGTRLSIL.

V usage is TRBV6-5 and J usage is TRBJ1-1; D unresolved. CDR3 length: 13 amino acids. Germline V gives CDR1 MNHEY, CDR2 SVGAGI. V shed 7 bases and J shed 1 base, with 10 bases lying between them. CDR3 nucleotide sequence: TGTGCCAGCACCTCTACAGCGAACACTGAAGCTTTCTTT. It translates to CASTSTANTEAFF.

This clone was seen at least ten times. This chain uses TRBV5-5 with TRBJ1-5, with D maybe TRBD1 (5 bases). Trimming removed 0 bases at V and 7 bases at J, with 14 bases between. The germline V gene has CDR1 SGHKS and CDR2 YYEKEE (reference sequence). The CDR3 length is 15 residues. CDR3 sequence reads: CASSLDGGSAQPQHF. As DNA, the CDR3 is TGTGCCAGCAGCTTGGACGGGGGATCAGCCCAGCCCCAGCATTTT.

CDR3 amino acids: CASSPSWGEDSPLHF. CDR3 sequence (DNA): TGTGCCAGCAGTCCCAGCTGGGGGGAGGATTCACCCCTCCACTTT. This chain connects TRBV6-5 to TRBJ1-6; tentatively, D is TRBD1 (5 bases). V dropped 5 bases and J dropped 8 bases, with 16 bases sitting between them. The CDR3 contains 15 residues. Germline V lookup: CDR1 MNHEY, CDR2 SVGAGI.

The chain combines TRBV18 with TRBJ1-1; D perhaps matches TRBD1 (5 bases). Per the germline V gene, CDR1 is KGHSH and CDR2 is LQKENI. The CDR3 is 13 residues long. Trimming cost V 2 bases and J 10 bases, with 14 bases left between them. The CDR3 sequence: CASSPFGRGSAFF. The CDR3 bases are TGTGCCAGCTCACCATTCGGGAGGGGTTCAGCTTTCTTT.

This rearrangement joins TRBV19 to TRBJ1-5; TRBD1 matches 8 bases. The CDR3 has 14 residues. V lost 5 bases, J lost 2 bases, and 2 bases stayed unmatched. Per germline, CDR1 LNHDA and CDR2 SQIVND (reference sequence). For the CDR3, the DNA is TGTGCCAGTAGTGACAGGGGAGGCAATCAGCCCCAGCATTTT. Encoded protein: CASSDRGGNQPQHF. Supplemented by reference TRBV19 and TRBJ1-5, the full variable domain reads DGGITQSPKYLFRKEGQNVTLSCEQNLNHDAMYWYRQDPGQGLRLIYYSQIVNDFQKGDIAEGYSVSREKKESFPLTVTSAQKNPTAFYLCASSDRGGNQPQHFGDGTRLSIL.

The CDR3 bases are TGTGCCAGCACCAGGACAGTGCCAGGGCCCCAGCATTTT. This sequence encodes CASTRTVPGPQHF. The rearrangement uses TRBV2 and TRBJ1-5; possible D gene TRBD1, 6 bases. The V and J ends lost 7 bases and 9 bases respectively, with 16 bases between them. Germline CDR1 SNHLY, CDR2 FYNNEI. The CDR3 sequence is 13 residues long.

The chain uses TRBV10-1 and TRBJ2-7, with no clear D. The CDR3 loop spans 13 amino acids. The germline gives CDR1 WNHNN, CDR2 SYGVQD (reference sequence). V gave up 4 bases and J gave up 0 bases, with 7 bases separating them. CDR3 region: CASSGGSSYEQYF. CDR3 nucleotides: TGCGCCAGCAGTGGCGGCTCCTCCTACGAGCAGTACTTC.

The chain links TRBV4-1 to TRBJ2-7; a weak D match, TRBD2 (7 bases). This CDR3 is built from 15 residues. Looked up from germline, CDR1 is MGHRA and CDR2 is YSYEKL. V lost 2 bases, J lost 5 bases, and 16 bases lay in between. As DNA, the CDR3 is TGCGCCAGCAGCCAAAGAGAGGGGGGGCGACACGAGCAGTACTTC. Amino acids: CASSQREGGRHEQYF.

CDR3 DNA: TGCGCCAGCCCCCAGCCAGGGGCCAGCACTAATGAAAAACTGTTTTTT. This codes for CASPQPGASTNEKLFF. This chain links TRBV10-1 with TRBJ1-4, with D possibly being TRBD1 (6 bases). Looked up from germline, CDR1 is WNHNN and CDR2 is SYGVQD (reference sequence). With 8 bases removed from V and 2 bases from J, the gap between germline ends came to 18 bases. The CDR3 length is 16 residues.

This clone was counted a few times. The chain recombines TRBV6-5 with TRBJ1-6; D perhaps matches TRBD1 (5 bases). V lost 6 bases to trimming and J lost 9 bases, with 18 bases between them. CDR1 MNHEY and CDR2 SVGAGI come from the germline V gene. The CDR3 covers 15 residues. This CDR3 reads CASSDGRGETSPLHF. CDR3 DNA: TGTGCCAGCAGCGATGGGCGGGGGGAGACTTCACCCCTCCACTTT.

This clone was seen more than once but under ten times. The genes are TRBV11-2 and TRBJ1-5; TRBD1 matches 11 bases. J lost 0 bases, V lost 6 bases, and 10 bases had no gene match. The CDR3 covers 18 residues. Per the germline V gene, CDR1 is SGHAT and CDR2 is FQNNGV. The CDR3 bases are TGTGCCAGCAGTCCCGGGACAGGGGGGCTCTATAGCAATCAGCCCCAGCATTTT. Its protein product is CASSPGTGGLYSNQPQHF. Full variable domain (rest looked up from reference TRBV11-2 and TRBJ1-5): EAGVAQSPRYKIIEKRQSVAFWCNPISGHATLYWYQQILGQGPKLLIQFQNNGVVDDSQLPKDRFSAERLKGVDSTLKIQPAKLEDSAVYLCASSPGTGGLYSNQPQHFGDGTRLSIL.

This clone was counted a single time. The chain employs TRBV14 and TRBJ2-7, with 7 nucleotides matching TRBD2. Trimming at V came to 1 base and at J to 0 bases, leaving 18 bases not matched to a gene. Germline loops: CDR1 SGHDN, CDR2 FVKESK. The CDR3 has 20 residues. In DNA, the CDR3 is TGTGCCAGCAGCCAAGGGGGGGGTACGGCGGGAGTCCAGAGCTCCTACGAGCAGTACTTC. It translates to CASSQGGGTAGVQSSYEQYF.

V is TRBV6-1 and J is TRBJ1-2, with D possibly matching TRBD1 (6 bases). The CDR3 is 13 amino acids. Germline-derived CDR1 and CDR2 are MNHNS and SASEGT. V lost 1 base, J lost 7 bases, and 10 bases lay in between. The CDR3 is CASSEGQGIGYTF. Here the CDR3 DNA reads TGTGCCAGCAGTGAAGGGCAGGGGATTGGCTACACCTTC.

The genes are TRBV11-2 and TRBJ2-7; possibly TRBD1 for D (5 bases). V was trimmed by 1 base and J by 0 bases, leaving 13 bases between them. The germline V gene has CDR1 SGHAT and CDR2 FQNNGV. The CDR3 runs to 16 residues. CDR3 region: CASSLGGRASSYEQYF. Here the CDR3 DNA reads TGTGCCAGCAGCTTAGGGGGCAGGGCGAGCTCCTACGAGCAGTACTTC.

This chain links TRBV19 with TRBJ1-2; 9 bases map to TRBD1. V gave up 5 bases and J gave up 8 bases; unmatched junction bases: 6. The CDR3 runs to 13 residues. Looked up from germline, CDR1 is LNHDA and CDR2 is SQIVND (reference sequence). CDR3 coding DNA: TGTGCCAGTAGTCCGGACAGGGGATGGGGCTACACCTTC. It specifies CASSPDRGWGYTF.

The chain carries TRBV19 and TRBJ1-5; D might be TRBD1 (5 bases). Germline V CDR1 and CDR2: LNHDA, SQIVND (reference sequence). The CDR3 extends over 15 amino acids. Trimming shortened V by 7 bases and J by 0 bases, and 13 bases separated the two germline ends. CDR3 amino acids: CASTAQATSNQPQHF. The DNA of the CDR3 is TGTGCCAGTACCGCACAGGCGACTAGCAATCAGCCCCAGCATTTT.

This chain joins TRBV10-3 and TRBJ1-4; TRBD1 is a possible D gene (5 bases). Germline CDR1 reads ENHRY; CDR2 reads SYGVKD. V lost 3 bases and J 7 bases, leaving 12 bases between the germline ends. CDR3 size: 14 residues. The CDR3 DNA is TGTGCCATCAGTGATGGGCAGGGAAGTGAAAAACTGTTTTTT. Protein: CAISDGQGSEKLFF.

The chain uses TRBV12-3 or TRBV12-4 and TRBJ1-1; D is perhaps TRBD1 (6 bases). Between the trimmed V and J ends, which lost 6 bases and 8 bases, there was a span of 13 bases. The CDR3 sequence is 12 residues long. As DNA, the CDR3 is TGTGCCAGCAGCCCGGGGGGGGCAGAAGCTTTCTTT. As protein: CASSPGGAEAFF.